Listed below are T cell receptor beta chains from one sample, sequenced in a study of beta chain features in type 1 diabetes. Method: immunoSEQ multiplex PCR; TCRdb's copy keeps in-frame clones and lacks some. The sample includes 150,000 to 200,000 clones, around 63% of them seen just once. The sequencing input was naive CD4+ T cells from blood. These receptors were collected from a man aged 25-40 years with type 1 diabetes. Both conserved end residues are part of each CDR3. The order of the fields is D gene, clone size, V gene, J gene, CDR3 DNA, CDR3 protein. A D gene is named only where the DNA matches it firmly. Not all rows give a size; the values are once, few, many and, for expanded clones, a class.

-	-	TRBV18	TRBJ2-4	TGTGCCAGCTCACCACAGGACTCCCGTACGGTAGCCAAAAACATTCAGTACTTC	CASSPQDSRTVAKNIQYF
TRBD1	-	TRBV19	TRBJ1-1	TGTGCCACCGCGACAGGGTCGGTGGCTTTCTTT	CATATGSVAFF
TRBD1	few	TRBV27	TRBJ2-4	TGTGCCAGCAGTTTGGCCGGACAGGGGAAGGACATTCAGTACTTC	CASSLAGQGKDIQYF
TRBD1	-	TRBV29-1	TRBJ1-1	TGCAGCGCCGCAGCCGGACAGGGTGTCACTGAAGCTTTCTTT	CSAAAGQGVTEAFF
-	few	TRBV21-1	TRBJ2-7	TGTGCCAGCAGCAAAGCGAAATCTGCGGACGAGCAGTACTTC	CASSKAKSADEQYF
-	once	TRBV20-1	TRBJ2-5	TGCAGTTTTCAGGGAGAAGAGACCCAGTACTTC	CSFQGEETQYF
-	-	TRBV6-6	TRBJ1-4	TGTGCCAGCAGTTCCCGGGATGAAAAACTGTTTTTT	CASSSRDEKLFF
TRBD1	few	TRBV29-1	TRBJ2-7	TGCAGCGGAACCGGGACAGCCTACGAGCAGTACTTC	CSGTGTAYEQYF
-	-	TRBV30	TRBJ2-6	TGTGCCTGGCGTGTACCCGTCTCTGGGGCCAACGTCCTGACTTTC	CAWRVPVSGANVLTF
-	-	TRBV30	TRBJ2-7	TGTGCCTGGACCCGGACGGGGAGCTCCTACGAGCAGTACTTC	CAWTRTGSSYEQYF
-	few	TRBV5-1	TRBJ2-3	TGCGCCAGCAGCTTGGCAGATACGCAGTATTTT	CASSLADTQYF
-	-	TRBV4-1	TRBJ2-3	TGCGCCAGCAGCCAAGATCGGGCTAGCTACACAGATACGCAGTATTTT	CASSQDRASYTDTQYF
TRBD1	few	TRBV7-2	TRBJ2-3	TGTGCCAGCAGCTTAGGTTACGGGACAGGGCGTCTCACAGATACGCAGTATTTT	CASSLGYGTGRLTDTQYF
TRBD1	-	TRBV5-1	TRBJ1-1	TGCGCCAGCAGCCGGGAGACAGGGCAGAACACTGAAGCTTTCTTT	CASSRETGQNTEAFF
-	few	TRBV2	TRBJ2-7	TGTGCCAGCAGCGGTAGCAGCGACGAGCAGTACTTC	CASSGSSDEQYF
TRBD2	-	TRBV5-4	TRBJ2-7	TGTGCCAGCAGCTTACCTAGCGGGGGGATTACCTACGAGCAGTACTTC	CASSLPSGGITYEQYF
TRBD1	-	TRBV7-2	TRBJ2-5	TGTGCCAGCAGCCCCGACAGGGCTCAAGAGACCCAGTACTTC	CASSPDRAQETQYF
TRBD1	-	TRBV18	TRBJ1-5	TGTGCCAGCTCACCTGGACAGGGCAATCAGCCCCAGCATTTT	CASSPGQGNQPQHF
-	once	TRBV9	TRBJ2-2	TGTGCCAGCAGCGTTGTAGTTTCCCGACAGACCGGGGAGCTGTTTTTT	CASSVVVSRQTGELFF
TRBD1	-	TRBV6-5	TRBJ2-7	TGTGCCAGCAGTTACGCCCGGACAGGGGACGAGCAGTACTTC	CASSYARTGDEQYF
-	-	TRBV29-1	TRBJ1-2	TGCAGCGTTGACCCGGGGAACTATGGCTACACCTTC	CSVDPGNYGYTF
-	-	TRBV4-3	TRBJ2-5	TGCGCCAGCAGCCAAGAGTACAGGAACCAAGAGACCCAGTACTTC	CASSQEYRNQETQYF
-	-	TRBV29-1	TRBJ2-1	TGCAGCGCGATTAGAAACAATGAGCAGTTCTTC	CSAIRNNEQFF
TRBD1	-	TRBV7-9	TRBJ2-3	TGTGCCAGCAGCTTCCGACAGGGTGCGCAGTATTTT	CASSFRQGAQYF
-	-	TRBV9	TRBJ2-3	TGTGCCAGCAGCGTAGCTTCCCGATCCGGGGGTGCAGATACGCAGTATTTT	CASSVASRSGGADTQYF
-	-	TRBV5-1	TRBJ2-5	TGCGCCAGCAGCTTGGACGCCAACCAAGAGACCCAGTACTTC	CASSLDANQETQYF
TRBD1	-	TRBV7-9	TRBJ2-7	TGTGCCAGCAGCTTAGAGTCAGGGGGCTTCTACGAGCAGTACTTC	CASSLESGGFYEQYF
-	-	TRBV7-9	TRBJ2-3	TGTGCCAGCAGCCTAACTAGAACTAGCACAGATACGCAGTATTTT	CASSLTRTSTDTQYF
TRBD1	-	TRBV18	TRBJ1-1	TGTGCCAGCTCACCACTCGGGACAGGGAATGAAGCTTTCTTT	CASSPLGTGNEAFF
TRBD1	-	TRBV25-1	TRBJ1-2	TGTGCCAGCAGTGAACTACAGGGGGAGTATGGCTACACCTTC	CASSELQGEYGYTF
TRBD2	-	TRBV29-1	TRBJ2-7	TGCAGCGTTGATCGTAGCGGGAGCTCCTACGAGCAGTACTTC	CSVDRSGSSYEQYF
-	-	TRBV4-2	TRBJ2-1	TGTGCCAGCAGCCCCCGGGACGATGAGCAGTTCTTC	CASSPRDDEQFF
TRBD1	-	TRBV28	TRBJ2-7	TGTGCCAGCAGTTCGGGACAGGGGGCCTACGAGCAGTACTTC	CASSSGQGAYEQYF
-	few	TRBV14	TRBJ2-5	TGTGCCAGCAGCCCGGGCAGGGAACTACAAGAGACCCAGTACTTC	CASSPGRELQETQYF
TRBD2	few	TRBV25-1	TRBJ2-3	TGTGCCAGCAGTGAATCGGGGAGGGGCACAGATACGCAGTATTTT	CASSESGRGTDTQYF
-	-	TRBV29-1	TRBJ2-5	TGCAGCGTTGACCGGACTACAGAGACCCAGTACTTC	CSVDRTTETQYF
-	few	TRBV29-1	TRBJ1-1	TGCAGCGTACGCAGGGAGTTGAACACTGAAGCTTTCTTT	CSVRRELNTEAFF
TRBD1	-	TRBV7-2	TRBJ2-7	TGTGCCAGCAGCCCCGAAGGCTGGGACAGCTACGAGCAGTACTTC	CASSPEGWDSYEQYF
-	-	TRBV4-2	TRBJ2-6	TGTGCCAGCAGCCAAGCCCTGGGCCCTCCTGGGGCCAACGTCCTGACTTTC	CASSQALGPPGANVLTF
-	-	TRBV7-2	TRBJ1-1	TGTGCCAGCAGATCCGGGGCTACTTACACTGAAGCTTTCTTT	CASRSGATYTEAFF
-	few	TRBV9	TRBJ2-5	TGTGCCAGCAGCGTAGTGGCGGCAGGGAGTGAGACCCAGTACTTC	CASSVVAAGSETQYF
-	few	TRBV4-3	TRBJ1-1	TGCGCCAGCAGCCAGGGCTTGACCGTGAACACTGAAGCTTTCTTT	CASSQGLTVNTEAFF
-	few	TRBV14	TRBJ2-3	TGTGCCAGCAGCCAAGTACCTTGGGGAGCAGATACGCAGTATTTT	CASSQVPWGADTQYF
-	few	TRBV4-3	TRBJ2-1	TGCGCCAGCAGCCGAAACCGGCTGAGGGGGGCAGGCAATGAGCAGTTCTTC	CASSRNRLRGAGNEQFF
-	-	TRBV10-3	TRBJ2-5	TGTGCCATCAGTGAGCTCAGGGAGACCCAGTACTTC	CAISELRETQYF